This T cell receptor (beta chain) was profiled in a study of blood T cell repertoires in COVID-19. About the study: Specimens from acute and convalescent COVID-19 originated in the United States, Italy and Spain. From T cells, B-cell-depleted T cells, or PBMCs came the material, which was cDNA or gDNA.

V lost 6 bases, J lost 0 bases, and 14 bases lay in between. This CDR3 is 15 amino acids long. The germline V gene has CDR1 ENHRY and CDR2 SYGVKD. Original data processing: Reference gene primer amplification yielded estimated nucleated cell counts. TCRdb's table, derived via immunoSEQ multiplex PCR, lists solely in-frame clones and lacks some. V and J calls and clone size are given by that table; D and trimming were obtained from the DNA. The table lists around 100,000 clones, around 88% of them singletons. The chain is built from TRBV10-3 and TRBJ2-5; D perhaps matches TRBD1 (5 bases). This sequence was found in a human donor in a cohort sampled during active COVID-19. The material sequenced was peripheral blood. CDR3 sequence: CAIRQTGIYQETQYF. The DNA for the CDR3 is TGTGCCATCAGGCAAACAGGAATTTACCAAGAGACCCAGTACTTC.